The TCR beta chain described here comes from a study of beta chain features in type 1 diabetes. To note about this clone: Its cognate antigen is unknown.

The V gene's germline CDR1 is MNHNS and CDR2 SASEGT. Trimming pared 6 bases from V and 2 bases from J, leaving 7 bases between. This CDR3 spans 12 amino acids. Study observations and caveats: A cDNA-based sequencing approach could over-represent cells with high TCR expression.

The whole isolated RNA underwent reverse transcription, so sequencing captured expressed TCRB transcripts. Sequenced by immunoSEQ multiplex PCR; TCRdb stores in-frame clones only, minus some. The repertoire has 810,000 or so clones, 15% to 20% of them found once; the top ten carry 0.02% to 0.025%. Naive, central memory, regulatory and stem cell-like memory cells within the CD4+ compartment were sorted using CD45RO/CCR7/CD25/CD127/CD95/CD27. This TCR was sampled from a young woman in good health. The rearrangement uses TRBV6-1 and TRBJ1-1; no firm D call. Specimen: naive CD4+ T cells from blood. The CDR3 DNA reads as TGTGCCAGCAGCTGGGGTAACACTGAAGCTTTCTTT. Encoded protein: CASSWGNTEAFF.